Many counts were recorded for the clone carrying this TCR beta chain. Its target is unknown. The sample originates from a study of spatial heterogeneity in lung cancer. Study information: The donors, around 71 patients with untreated early-stage non-small cell lung cancer, provided the samples. Each unique TCR and UMI combination was seen more than ten times on average in raw reads. Consistently, beta-chain sequences turned up in larger numbers than alpha-chain sequences did.

Germline CDR1 reads SGHTA; CDR2 reads FQGTGA. The J segment lost 4 bases and the V segment lost 3 bases, leaving 4 bases of the junction unmatched. CDR3 length: 15 amino acids. Findings and limits, study-wide: The appearance of ubiquitous expanded tumor TCRs in blood was greater at resection than follow-up.

One entry per CDR3 protein results from TCRdb running MiXCR on the 5' RACE reads. Among 50,000 to 60,000 distinct CDR3 sequences, around 7.7% were seen once, and the ten largest hold over 30%. Time point: blood at routine non-recurrence follow-up after resection. The input material, whole RNA from tumor, nontumor lung or frozen PBMC, was sequenced unsorted. The starting material was PBMCs, obtained at follow-up. The clonotype originates from a female donor with early-stage non-small cell lung cancer. The genes are TRBV7-3 and TRBJ2-5; 11 bases map to TRBD2. As DNA, the CDR3 is TGTGCCAGCAGCTTCTCGACTAGCGGGGTAGAGACCCAGTACTTC. Protein sequence: CASSFSTSGVETQYF.